A single T cell receptor (beta chain) is shown here with its context. This sample is part of a study of beta chain features in type 1 diabetes. The isolated RNA, all of it, was reverse transcribed, so expressed TCRB transcripts were what got sequenced. Repertoires were generated with immunoSEQ multiplex PCR, while TCRdb's copy carries only in-frame clones and drops some. The repertoire consists of approximately 170,000 clones, with about 9.1% occurring once and the leading ten covering approximately 2.2%. Material for sequencing was central memory CD4+ T cells from blood. The clonotype was recovered from a woman younger than 35 in good health.

The CDR3: CSVERQARWGYTF. The CDR3 DNA follows: TGCAGCGTTGAACGTCAGGCCCGGTGGGGCTACACCTTC. This chain joins TRBV29-1 and TRBJ1-2; D is unclear. The germline V gene has CDR1 SQVTM and CDR2 ANQGSEA. This CDR3 comprises 13 residues. With 2 bases removed from V and 8 bases from J, the gap between germline ends came to 15 bases.